This T cell receptor (beta chain) stems from a study of T cell repertoires in cytomegalovirus infection. Study information: CMV infection together with matching HLA type was indicated by public TCR beta signatures. Broader study findings: Ex vivo, HLA-C-restricted CMV-specific TCR beta clonotypes prevailed over the rest of the response.

The CDR3 runs 17 residues. The ends were cut back, 3 bases at V and 2 bases at J, with 17 bases in the middle. Germline V gives CDR1 SGHTA, CDR2 FQGTGA. Using its own MiXCR run on the reads, TCRdb lists one record per CDR3 protein. Of fewer than 350,000 distinct CDR3 sequences listed, 9% to 9.5% were seen once; the top ten hold 3.5% to 4.5%. This clonotype showed up many times. What it recognizes is unknown. Sequencing was done on a sample of PBMCs. The origin of this receptor is a human donor in good health (CMV status not recorded). Some clones in this sample may be carry-over from other donors' samples. This chain connects TRBV7-3 to TRBJ2-4, with TRBD2 as a possible D gene (5 bases). The CDR3 region is CASSFYGLLQTKNIQYF. The CDR3 DNA follows: TGTGCCAGCAGCTTTTATGGACTTCTCCAAACCAAAAACATTCAGTACTTC.